This TCR beta chain was retrieved from a study of cytomegalovirus exposure and HLA in healthy donors. Looking at the study overall: The Caucasian-associated ancestry cluster held around four fifths of approximately 400 genotyped donors.

The CDR3 sequence is 16 residues long. From germline, CDR1 is SGHTA and CDR2 FQGTGA. The V and J ends lost 1 base and 0 bases respectively, with 12 bases between them. Comments on this clone: Its target is not known.

Study outcomes and limitations: An analysis that came later showed most CMV-associated TCR beta chains appearing HLA-restricted.

Primers: 60 Vbeta forward and 13 Jbeta reverse. Some clones are missing from TCRdb's copy, which holds only in-frame ones; the method was immunoSEQ multiplex PCR. The table lists roughly 150,000 clones, more than 75% of them singletons. The TCR was taken from a male donor in good health and CMV-seronegative. The chain joins TRBV7-3 to TRBJ1-1; D gene unclear. Material for sequencing was PBMCs. CDR3 in amino acids: CASSLSSPGLNTEAFF. CDR3 DNA sequence: TGTGCCAGCAGCTTAAGCTCGCCCGGTCTGAACACTGAAGCTTTCTTT.